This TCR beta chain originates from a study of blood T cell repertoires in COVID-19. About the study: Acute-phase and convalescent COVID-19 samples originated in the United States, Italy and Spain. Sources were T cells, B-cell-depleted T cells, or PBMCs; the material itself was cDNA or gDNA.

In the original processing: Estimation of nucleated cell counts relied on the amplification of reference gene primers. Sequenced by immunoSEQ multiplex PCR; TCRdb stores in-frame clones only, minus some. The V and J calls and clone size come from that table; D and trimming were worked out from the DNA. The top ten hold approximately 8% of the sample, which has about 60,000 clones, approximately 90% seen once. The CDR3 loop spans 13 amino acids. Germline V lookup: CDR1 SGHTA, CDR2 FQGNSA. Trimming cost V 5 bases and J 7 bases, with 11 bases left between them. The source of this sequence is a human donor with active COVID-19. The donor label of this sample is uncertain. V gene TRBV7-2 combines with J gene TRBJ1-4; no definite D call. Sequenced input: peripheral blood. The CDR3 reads CASSARPLEKLFF. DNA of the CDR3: TGTGCCAGCAGCGCGCGGCCCCTTGAAAAACTGTTTTTT.